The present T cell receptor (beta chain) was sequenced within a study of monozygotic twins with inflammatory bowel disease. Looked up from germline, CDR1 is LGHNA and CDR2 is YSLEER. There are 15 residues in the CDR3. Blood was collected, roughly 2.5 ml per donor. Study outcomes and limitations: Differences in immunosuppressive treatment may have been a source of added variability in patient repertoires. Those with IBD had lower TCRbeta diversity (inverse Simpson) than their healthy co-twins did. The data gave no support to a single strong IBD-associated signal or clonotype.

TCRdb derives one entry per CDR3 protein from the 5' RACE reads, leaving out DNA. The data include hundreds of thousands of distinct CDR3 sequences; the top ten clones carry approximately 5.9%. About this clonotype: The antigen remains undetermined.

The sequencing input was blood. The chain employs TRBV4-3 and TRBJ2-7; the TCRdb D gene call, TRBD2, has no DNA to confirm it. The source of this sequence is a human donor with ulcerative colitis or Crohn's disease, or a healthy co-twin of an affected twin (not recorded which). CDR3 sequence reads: CASSPSGGEAYEQYF.